Following are 20 T cell receptor beta chains from one sample sequenced in a study of OX40 agonist ivuxolimab in advanced cancers. Profiling relied on immunoSEQ multiplex PCR, and the TCRdb table lists in-frame clones only, not all of them. The data hold fewer than 70,000 clones, with less than 95% observed a single time. The material sequenced was CD4+ or CD8+ T cells sorted from blood, taken in a trial of the OX40 agonist ivuxolimab. The receptors here all came from an adult with an advanced solid tumor such as melanoma, head and neck, liver or kidney cancer.

This rearrangement joins TRBV30 to TRBJ1-2, with TRBD1 matching over 9 bases. The CDR3 is 12 residues long. CDR1 GTSNPN and CDR2 SVGIG come from the germline V gene (reference sequence). The J segment lost 7 bases and the V segment lost 3 bases, leaving 3 bases of the junction unmatched. The CDR3 loop reads CAWRQGAIGYTF. The CDR3 region has the DNA TGTGCCTGGAGACAGGGGGCGATTGGCTACACCTTC.

This sequence joins TRBV7-9 and TRBJ1-2; no reliable D call. V dropped 7 bases and J dropped 6 bases, with 15 bases sitting between them. There are 13 residues in the CDR3. Per the germline V gene, CDR1 is SEHNR and CDR2 is FQNEAQ (reference sequence). CDR3 sequence reads: CASTPGLLDGYTF. The CDR3 region has the DNA TGTGCCAGCACCCCCGGCCTCCTGGATGGCTACACCTTC.

The J gene is TRBJ2-3, the V gene TRBV4-1, with 11 bases that match TRBD2. With V trimmed by 1 base and J by 4 bases, 1 base remained unmatched. The CDR3 contains 15 residues. Per the germline V gene, CDR1 is MGHRA and CDR2 is YSYEKL. The CDR3 region is CASSQGLAGSDTQYF. The CDR3, as DNA: TGCGCCAGCAGCCAAGGACTAGCGGGATCAGATACGCAGTATTTT.

The chain employs TRBV6-5 and TRBJ1-2; no clear D. The germline V gene encodes CDR1 MNHEY and CDR2 SVGAGI. The CDR3 is 16 residues long. V lost 3 bases, J lost 2 bases, and 16 bases lay in between. The CDR3 region is CASSYSSLTGNYGYTF. The CDR3 nucleotides read TGTGCCAGCAGTTATTCTTCTTTAACGGGGAACTATGGCTACACCTTC.

The V and J genes are TRBV18 and TRBJ2-7; 9 bases map to TRBD2. Germline CDR1 is KGHSH and CDR2 is LQKENI. Unmatched junction bases numbered 8, after V lost 5 bases and J lost 3 bases. The CDR3 loop spans 15 amino acids. CDR3: CASSITGTSFYEQYF. CDR3 bases: TGTGCCAGCTCAATCACCGGGACTAGCTTCTACGAGCAGTACTTC. Full variable domain (rest looked up from reference TRBV18 and TRBJ2-7): NAGVMQNPRHLVRRRGQEARLRCSPMKGHSHVYWYRQLPEEGLKFMVYLQKENIIDESGMPKERFSAEFPKEGPSILRIQQVVRGDSAAYFCASSITGTSFYEQYFGPGTRLTVT.

V usage is TRBV7-2 and J usage is TRBJ2-3; possible D gene TRBD2, 5 bases. The CDR3 length is 16 residues. Between the trimmed V and J ends, which lost 0 bases and 6 bases, there was a span of 16 bases. The germline V gene has CDR1 SGHTA and CDR2 FQGNSA. CDR3 protein: CASSLAEGSGWDTQYF. CDR3 nucleotide sequence: TGTGCCAGCAGCTTAGCCGAGGGATCCGGGTGGGATACGCAGTATTTT.

The chain has TRBV7-2 and TRBJ2-2, with no clear D. CDR1 is SGHTA, CDR2 FQGNSA, per germline. Trimming shortened V by 5 bases and J by 6 bases, and 19 bases separated the two germline ends. The CDR3 is 16 residues long. In nucleotides, the CDR3 is TGTGCCAGCAGCCCCAGGTCGGCCAGGAGTGCCGGGGAGCTGTTTTTT. Its protein is CASSPRSARSAGELFF.

This clone was seen a single time. The V gene is TRBV1, the J gene TRBJ2-1; the DNA was not used to check the table's D call, TRBD2. TRBV1 counts as a pseudogene. There are 16 residues in the CDR3. The chain's CDR3 is CTSSQEKEGPYNEQFF. The CDR3 region has the DNA TGCACCAGCAGCCAAGAAAAGGAGGGCCCCTACAATGAGCAGTTCTTC.

The rearrangement links TRBV5-4 to TRBJ1-1, with a weak D call TRBD1 (5 bases). The V gene's germline CDR1 is SGHNT and CDR2 YYREEE (reference sequence). This CDR3 comprises 15 residues. Trimming took 0 bases from V and 5 from J, leaving 14 bases between them. The CDR3 region has the DNA TGTGCCAGCAGCTTGGCCTTGGGGGTCGGGACTGAAGCTTTCTTT. Its translation is CASSLALGVGTEAFF.

The CDR3 DNA reads TGTGCCAGCAGCGCGGACAGGGGCAATGAGCAGTTCTTC. Translated, it gives CASSADRGNEQFF. The V gene is TRBV5-4, the J gene TRBJ2-1; TRBD1 aligns across 9 bases. The CDR3 is 13 residues long. CDR1 and CDR2 (germline): SGHNT, YYREEE (reference sequence). The junction had 2 bases not matched to a gene; V was cut back by 4 bases and J by 6 bases.

CDR3 bases: TGTGCCAGTAGGGGACTAGCGGGGGTAAACACCGGGGAGCTGTTTTTT. This sequence encodes CASRGLAGVNTGELFF. The genes are TRBV19 and TRBJ2-2; 14 nucleotides match TRBD2. This CDR3 spans 16 amino acids. Germline trimming cut 6 bases from V and 2 bases from J; bases unmatched to any gene: 2. Germline CDR1 reads LNHDA; CDR2 reads SQIVND (reference sequence). The variable domain in full, completed from reference TRBV19 and TRBJ2-2, reads DGGITQSPKYLFRKEGQNVTLSCEQNLNHDAMYWYRQDPGQGLRLIYYSQIVNDFQKGDIAEGYSVSREKKESFPLTVTSAQKNPTAFYLCASRGLAGVNTGELFFGEGSRLTVL.

The chain couples TRBV19 to TRBJ1-5, with D uncertain. Per the germline V gene, CDR1 is LNHDA and CDR2 is SQIVND (reference sequence). Deletions cut 2 bases from V and 3 bases from J, with 8 bases between. The CDR3 runs to 14 residues. DNA of the CDR3: TGTGCCAGTAGTATACCCAGGAACAATCAGCCCCAGCATTTT. As protein: CASSIPRNNQPQHF.

This chain links TRBV15 with TRBJ1-4; D is perhaps TRBD1 (6 bases). Germline V gives CDR1 LNHNV, CDR2 YYDKDF (reference sequence). CDR3 length: 15 residues. Between the trimmed V and J ends, which lost 0 bases and 7 bases, there was a span of 12 bases. This CDR3 is CATSRDSGGFEKLFF. CDR3 in DNA: TGTGCCACCAGCAGAGATTCCGGGGGCTTTGAAAAACTGTTTTTT.

The chain's CDR3 is CATSRDPPREDEQFF. Here the CDR3 DNA reads TGTGCCACCAGCAGAGACCCGCCTAGGGAGGACGAGCAGTTCTTC. The J gene is TRBJ2-1, the V gene TRBV15, with a possible D match to TRBD2 (6 bases). This CDR3 spans 15 amino acids. The V end was cut by 0 bases, the J end by 10 bases, with 16 bases between. Germline CDR1 reads LNHNV; CDR2 reads YYDKDF (reference sequence). Full variable domain (missing parts from reference TRBV15 and TRBJ2-1): DAMVIQNPRYQVTQFGKPVTLSCSQTLNHNVMYWYQQKSSQAPKLLFHYYDKDFNNEADTPDNFQSRRPNTSFCFLDIRSPGLGDTAMYLCATSRDPPREDEQFFGPGTRLTVL.

The chain recombines TRBV7-2 with TRBJ2-1; D is possibly TRBD1 or TRBD2 (5 bases each). This CDR3 is built from 15 residues. The germline V gene encodes CDR1 SGHTA and CDR2 FQGNSA. Trimming removed 4 bases at V and 2 bases at J, with 12 bases between. For the CDR3, the DNA is TGTGCCAGCAGCTACGGGGACGGGGCCTACAATGAGCAGTTCTTC. It yields the protein CASSYGDGAYNEQFF.

The chain recombines TRBV30 with TRBJ1-4; D possibly corresponds to TRBD1 (5 bases). The CDR3 loop spans 15 amino acids. The germline gives CDR1 GTSNPN, CDR2 SVGIG (reference sequence). Trimming removed 1 base at V and 5 bases at J, with 14 bases between. In DNA form, the CDR3 reads TGTGCCTGGAGTGGGCGGGGGGTCCCCAATGAAAAACTGTTTTTT. This translates into CAWSGRGVPNEKLFF. Full variable domain (outside the CDR3, taken from reference TRBV30 and TRBJ1-4): SQTIHQWPATLVQPVGSPLSLECTVEGTSNPNLYWYRQAAGRGLQLLFYSVGIGQISSEVPQNLSASRPQDRQFILSSKKLLLSDSGFYLCAWSGRGVPNEKLFFGSGTQLSVL.

Written as DNA, the CDR3 is TGTGCCAGCAGCCCGTCGGTAGGGCAGGAGACCCAGTACTTC. Its translation is CASSPSVGQETQYF. The gene calls are TRBV7-2 and TRBJ2-5, with D uncertain. Trimming removed 5 bases from V and 5 bases from J, with 15 bases in between. Germline V gene sequence: CDR1 SGHTA, CDR2 FQGNSA. CDR3 length: 14 residues.

The chain joins TRBV14 to TRBJ2-2, with a weak D call TRBD1 (6 bases). Germline-derived CDR1 and CDR2 are SGHDN and FVKESK. There are 13 residues in the CDR3. The V and J ends lost 8 bases and 5 bases respectively, with 12 bases between them. The CDR3 region has the DNA TGTGCCAGCTCCCGGGACACGACCGGGGAGCTGTTTTTT. Encoded protein: CASSRDTTGELFF.

This chain joins TRBV10-3 and TRBJ2-3; TRBD2 is a possible D gene (6 bases). Germline V gene data show CDR1 as ENHRY and CDR2 as SYGVKD. The CDR3 runs 16 residues. Trimming cost V 2 bases and J 1 base, with 13 bases left between them. CDR3 in DNA: TGTGCCATCAGTGAGGGGACTTTTGCACGCACAGATACGCAGTATTTT. As protein: CAISEGTFARTDTQYF.

This clone was seen more than once but under ten times. The chain carries TRBV15 and TRBJ1-1; weak D call: TRBD1 (6 bases). V lost 4 bases and J 5 bases, leaving 14 bases between the germline ends. CDR3 length equals 14 residues. CDR1 and CDR2 (germline): LNHNV, YYDKDF (reference sequence). The CDR3 nucleotides read TGTGCCACCAGCACGAGTGGGGGGGCAACTGAAGCTTTCTTT. Its protein product is CATSTSGGATEAFF.